The entry below describes one TCR beta chain. The antigen is unknown. The data were taken from a study of shared clonotypes between healthy human individuals. Study in general: The people who gave samples were a couple of women and a few men aged 18 to 49. Overall study findings and caveats: The naive CD4 repertoires of several donors were compared, and 5% to 6.5% of clonotypes were shared. The rarefaction results pointed to incomplete sorted-subset sequencing despite large depth.

The CDR3 totals 15 residues. Trimming at V came to 5 bases and at J to 8 bases, leaving 10 bases not matched to a gene. CDR1 and CDR2 (germline): MDHEN, SYDVKM. Study processing details: Quality scores were absent from the junction-only immunoSEQ sequences, so filtering differed. Data came from immunoSEQ multiplex PCR; TCRdb stores just in-frame clones and leaves some out. The DNA was the basis for D and trimming; V, J and clone size are from that table. The data contain about a million clones, roughly 80% of them singletons. The clonotype was recovered from a man between 18 and 29 years old in good health. Sequences were obtained from memory CD4+ T cells sorted from blood. Subset here: CD45RA-negative fraction. V and J are TRBV28 and TRBJ1-2, with 11 bases matching TRBD1. CDR3 sequence (DNA): TGTGCCAGCAGTGGGACAGGGGGATTGTCAGTGGGCTACACCTTC. It yields the protein CASSGTGGLSVGYTF.